This passage covers 20 T cell receptor beta chains from one sample sequenced in a study of T-cell reconstitution after alpha-beta-depleted transplantation in children. Library preparation (for TCRbeta) was performed with unique molecular identifiers. One entry per CDR3 protein, called by TCRdb with MiXCR from the PCR reads. The sample lists hundreds of thousands of distinct CDR3 sequences, about an eighth occurring once. The specimen was PBMCs, collected before TCRalphabeta/CD19-depleted stem cell transplant. These receptors all come from a girl aged 2 to 9 with congenital amegakaryocytic thrombocytopenia, due to receive a stem cell transplant.

This clonotype came up many times. This chain joins TRBV11-2 and TRBJ1-4; the D is unclear. CDR3 size: 13 residues. Trimming took off 7 bases at V and 6 bases at J, with 12 bases between the two ends. The germline gives CDR1 SGHAT, CDR2 FQNNGV. In nucleotides, the CDR3 is TGTGCCAGCACCATTCCGAGCTATGAAAAACTGTTTTTT. It yields the protein CASTIPSYEKLFF.

The V call is TRBV28, the J call TRBJ2-7; a weak D match, TRBD2 (6 bases). Germline CDR1 is MDHEN and CDR2 is SYDVKM. Trimming took off 3 bases at V and 2 bases at J, with 14 bases between the two ends. This CDR3 contains 15 residues. This CDR3 is CASSLGGGDTYEQYF. The CDR3 bases are TGTGCCAGCAGTTTGGGTGGCGGGGATACCTACGAGCAGTACTTC.

This clonotype was seen a few times. The V gene is TRBV12-3 or TRBV12-4, the J gene TRBJ2-7, with 9 positions matching TRBD2. The CDR3 extends over 15 amino acids. The trim removed 5 bases at V and 2 bases at J, leaving 7 bases unmatched. The DNA for the CDR3 is TGTGCCAGCAGTAACATTCCTAGCGGGACCTACGAGCAGTACTTC. Its translation is CASSNIPSGTYEQYF.

This clonotype was picked up a small number of times. The chain carries TRBV7-9 and TRBJ2-7, with a weak D call TRBD2 (5 bases). The germline V gene has CDR1 SEHNR and CDR2 FQNEAQ (reference sequence). Trimming left V 7 bases short and J 5 bases short, with 24 bases between. CDR3 length: 16 amino acids. Here the CDR3 DNA reads TGTGCCAGCACCGACCGGCGGGCTAGCTCCGTCCACGAGCAGTACTTC. Protein product: CASTDRRASSVHEQYF.

This clonotype was observed many times. The chain is built from TRBV20-1 and TRBJ2-1, with D hard to call. From germline, CDR1 is DFQATT and CDR2 SNEGSKA (reference sequence). V gave up 2 bases and J gave up 8 bases, with 7 bases separating them. This CDR3 region has 11 residues. CDR3 nucleotide sequence: TGCAGTGCTAGAAGCATTGATGAGCAGTTCTTC. This sequence encodes CSARSIDEQFF.

In this sample, this clonotype turned up many times. CDR3 sequence: CSGITDEFGEQYF. The CDR3 coding sequence is TGCAGTGGTATCACCGACGAGTTCGGCGAGCAGTACTTC. The genes are TRBV20-1 and TRBJ2-7; no reliable D call. Germline lookup yields CDR1 DFQATT and CDR2 SNEGSKA (reference sequence). The CDR3 covers 13 residues. V was clipped by 7 bases and J by 6 bases, with 19 bases between them.

This clonotype showed up many times. The rearrangement uses TRBV5-1 and TRBJ2-3; D unclear. V was shortened by 0 bases and J by 4 bases, with 15 bases between the two germline ends. Germline V lookup: CDR1 SGHRS, CDR2 YFSETQ. CDR3 length equals 16 residues. CDR3: CASSLAGGISADTQYF. The CDR3 DNA follows: TGCGCCAGCAGCTTGGCAGGTGGGATATCAGCAGATACGCAGTATTTT. The full variable domain, rest sourced from reference TRBV5-1 and TRBJ2-3, is KAGVTQTPRYLIKTRGQQVTLSCSPISGHRSVSWYQQTPGQGLQFLFEYFSETQRNKGNFPGRFSGRQFSNSRSEMNVSTLELGDSALYLCASSLAGGISADTQYFGPGTRLTVL.

Comment on this clonotype: At one of its ends the junction is not consistent with the germline gene, which may arise from a read error. V usage is TRBV18 and J usage is TRBJ1-2, with 10 bases fitting TRBD1. CDR1 is KGHSH and CDR2 is LQKENI in the germline V gene. This CDR3 has 14 residues. CDR3 DNA sequence: TGTGCCAGCTCATCCGGACAGGGGGAATATGGCTACAGCTTC. It is translated as CASSSGQGEYGYSF.

To note about this clonotype: A clone one base away is much larger, so this may be a read error. The chain employs TRBV12-3 or TRBV12-4 and TRBJ2-1, with D possibly TRBD2 on 5 matching bases. This CDR3 has 13 amino acids. The CDR3 reads CASRPDSTNEPFF. CDR3 nucleotides: TGTGCCAGCAGGCCGGACTCCACCAATGAGCCGTTCTTC.

This clonotype was found many times. The J gene is TRBJ2-5, the V gene TRBV9; 8 bases are a match to TRBD1. Germline-derived CDR1 and CDR2 are SGDLS and YYNGEE. V was clipped by 3 bases and J by 5 bases; unmatched bases: 9. This CDR3 has 15 residues. The CDR3 coding sequence is TGTGCCAGCAGCGGAAGGGACAGGCCGTCGGAGACCCAGTACTTC. Protein product: CASSGRDRPSETQYF.

This clonotype showed up many times. The CDR3 loop is CASSASGGYEQFF. The CDR3 DNA is TGTGCCAGCAGTGCTTCAGGGGGCTATGAGCAGTTCTTC. V and J are TRBV25-1 and TRBJ2-1; 8 bases align to TRBD1. V shed 4 bases and J 8 bases; nucleotides not matched to a gene: 4. The CDR3 sequence is 13 residues long. Germline loops: CDR1 MGHDK, CDR2 SYGVNS. Drawing the rest from reference TRBV25-1 and TRBJ2-1, the complete variable domain is EADIYQTPRYLVIGTGKKITLECSQTMGHDKMYWYQQDPGMELHLIHYSYGVNSTEKGDLSSESTVSRIRTEHFPLTLESARPSHTSQYLCASSASGGYEQFFGPGTRLTVL.

This clonotype appeared a few times. The chain employs TRBV29-1 and TRBJ2-7; 9 bases agree with TRBD2. Looked up from germline, CDR1 is SQVTM and CDR2 is ANQGSEA. The trim removed 5 bases at V and 9 bases at J, leaving 20 bases unmatched. This CDR3 contains 16 residues. The CDR3 DNA follows: TGCAGCGTTTCCCAATCAGGACTAGCGACCGAAGTGGGGCAGTACTTC. Its translation: CSVSQSGLATEVGQYF.

The rearrangement links TRBV6-2 or TRBV6-3 to TRBJ2-1, with a possible D match to TRBD1 (7 bases). The CDR3 has 13 amino acids. The V end lost 2 bases, the J end lost 9 bases, and 11 bases lay between the germline ends. Germline V gene data show CDR1 as MNHEY and CDR2 as SVGEGT. This CDR3 is CASSYQGGSEQFF. CDR3 DNA sequence: TGTGCCAGCAGTTACCAGGGGGGAAGTGAGCAGTTCTTC.

This clonotype has ten or more counts. V gene TRBV29-1 combines with J gene TRBJ2-2, with a weak D call TRBD1 (5 bases). This CDR3 has 15 amino acids. CDR1 is SQVTM, CDR2 ANQGSEA, per germline. V was clipped by 7 bases and J by 4 bases, with 19 bases between them. This CDR3 reads CSAINALDSTGELFF. The CDR3 coding sequence is TGCAGCGCCATAAACGCCCTTGACAGCACCGGGGAGCTGTTTTTT.

There are many counts of this clonotype. This chain uses TRBV7-9 with TRBJ1-2, with D possibly being TRBD1 (5 bases). CDR3 length: 13 amino acids. With 2 bases removed from V and 8 bases from J, the gap between germline ends came to 12 bases. Germline-derived CDR1 and CDR2 are SEHNR and FQNEAQ (reference sequence). The DNA of the CDR3 is TGTGCCAGCAGCTTATTGGAGGGACTAGGCTACACCTTC. The encoded protein is CASSLLEGLGYTF.

This clonotype was counted only a few times. The V call is TRBV11-2, the J call TRBJ2-1; 10 bases fit TRBD2. CDR1 is SGHAT, CDR2 FQNNGV, per germline. Trimming took 7 bases from V and 7 from J; bases not matched to a gene: 10. The CDR3 is 15 residues long. CDR3 sequence reads: CASIRPGLAKNEQFF. The CDR3, as DNA: TGTGCCAGCATACGACCGGGACTAGCGAAGAATGAGCAGTTCTTC.

This clonotype was detected a few times. The chain couples TRBV5-1 to TRBJ2-1; 11 nucleotides match TRBD2. Unmatched junction bases numbered 8, after V lost 5 bases and J lost 4 bases. Germline V CDR1 and CDR2: SGHRS, YFSETQ. The CDR3 is made up of 16 amino acids. CDR3 in amino acids: CASSSLLAGDYNEQFF. The CDR3 nucleotides read TGCGCCAGCAGTTCCCTACTAGCGGGAGATTACAATGAGCAGTTCTTC.

The chain combines TRBV20-1 with TRBJ2-3; TRBD2 matches at 11 bases. V lost 1 base and J lost 4; bases outside the gene matches: 13. The CDR3 loop spans 18 amino acids. The germline V gene encodes CDR1 DFQATT and CDR2 SNEGSKA (reference sequence). The CDR3, as DNA: TGCAGTGCTAGAGTGGGTAGCGGGAGGGCCGTACTTGCAGATACGCAGTATTTT. It translates to CSARVGSGRAVLADTQYF.

In this sample, this clonotype turned up many times. The V gene is TRBV12-5, the J gene TRBJ2-7, with 10 bases aligning to TRBD2. The CDR3 runs 15 residues. Trimming took 2 bases from V and 2 from J; bases not matched to a gene: 3. Germline V gene sequence: CDR1 LGHNT, CDR2 FRNRAP. The chain's CDR3 is CASGLSTSGTYEQYF. CDR3 bases: TGTGCTAGTGGTTTGTCTACTAGCGGGACCTACGAGCAGTACTTC.

A few counts support this clonotype. The V gene is TRBV20-1, the J gene TRBJ2-1; possible D gene TRBD2, 5 bases. CDR3 length: 16 amino acids. Germline V gene data show CDR1 as DFQATT and CDR2 as SNEGSKA (reference sequence). The CDR3 DNA reads TGCAGCGCCACCCATTGGACTCGGGGCTCCTACAATGAGCAGTTCTTC. Protein: CSATHWTRGSYNEQFF.